This T cell receptor (beta chain) was found in a study of OX40 agonist ivuxolimab in advanced cancers. Study information: Treatment received earlier with anti-PD-1, anti-PD-L1 or anti-CTLA-4 agents was allowed, and around 40% had some.

The timepoints at which blood was sampled were baseline, cycle 4 day 1, and cycle 7 day 1. A word on this clone: The antigen is not known.

From germline, CDR1 is MDHEN and CDR2 SYDVKM. Trimming cost V 5 bases and J 4 bases; bases outside gene matches: 1. The CDR3 contains 12 residues. Clones were sequenced by immunoSEQ multiplex PCR, and TCRdb holds only the in-frame ones, with some missing. The sample shows under 80,000 clones, around nine tenths of them seen only once. Study observations and caveats: Antigen specificity remained undetermined for the expanded peripheral T cells. Normalized expansion of T-cell clones was also low for some nonresponders.

This sequence was found in an adult with an advanced solid tumor such as melanoma, head and neck, liver or kidney cancer. The rearrangement links TRBV28 to TRBJ2-7, with 8 bases that match TRBD1. The specimen was CD4+ or CD8+ T cells sorted from blood, collected in a trial of the OX40 agonist ivuxolimab. The CDR3 spells CASSDRGYEQYF. The CDR3 DNA follows: TGTGCCAGCAGTGACAGGGGTTACGAGCAGTACTTC.